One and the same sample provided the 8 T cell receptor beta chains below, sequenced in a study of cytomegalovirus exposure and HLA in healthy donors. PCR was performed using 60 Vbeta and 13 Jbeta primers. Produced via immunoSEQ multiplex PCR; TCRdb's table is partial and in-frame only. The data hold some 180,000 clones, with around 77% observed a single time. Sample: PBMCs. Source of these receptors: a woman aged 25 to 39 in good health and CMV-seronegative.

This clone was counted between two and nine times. Written as DNA, the CDR3 is TGTGCCAGCAGCTTAGCGCTCACTAGCGGGAAACAGTTCTTC. Its protein product is CASSLALTSGKQFF. The V call is TRBV7-2, the J call TRBJ2-1, with 10 positions matching TRBD2. Germline loops: CDR1 SGHTA, CDR2 FQGNSA. This CDR3 spans 14 amino acids. After removal of 0 bases from V and 13 bases from J, the junction contained 6 bases not matched to a gene.

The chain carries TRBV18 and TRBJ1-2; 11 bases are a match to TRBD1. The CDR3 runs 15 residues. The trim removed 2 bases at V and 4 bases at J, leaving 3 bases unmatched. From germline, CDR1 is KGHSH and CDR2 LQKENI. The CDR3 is CASSPGQGASYGYTF. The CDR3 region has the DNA TGTGCCAGCTCACCAGGACAGGGGGCGAGCTATGGCTACACCTTC.

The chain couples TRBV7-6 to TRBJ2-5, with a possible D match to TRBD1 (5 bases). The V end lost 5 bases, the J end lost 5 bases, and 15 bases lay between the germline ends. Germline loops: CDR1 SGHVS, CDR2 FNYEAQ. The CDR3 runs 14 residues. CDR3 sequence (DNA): TGTGCCAGCAGCGCCGCAGGGATCGTGGAGACCCAGTACTTC. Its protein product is CASSAAGIVETQYF.

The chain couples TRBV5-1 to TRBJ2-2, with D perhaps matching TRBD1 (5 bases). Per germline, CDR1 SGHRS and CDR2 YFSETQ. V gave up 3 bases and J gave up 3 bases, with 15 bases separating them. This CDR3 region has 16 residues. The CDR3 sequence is CASSYYGAQDTGELFF. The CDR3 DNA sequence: TGCGCCAGCAGCTATTATGGGGCGCAGGACACCGGGGAGCTGTTTTTT.

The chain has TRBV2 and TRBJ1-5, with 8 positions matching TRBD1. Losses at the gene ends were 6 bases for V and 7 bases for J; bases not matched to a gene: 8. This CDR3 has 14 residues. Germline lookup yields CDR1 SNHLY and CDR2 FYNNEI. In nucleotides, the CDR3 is TGTGCCAGCAGATACAGGGGGACTCTGCAGCCCCAGCATTTT. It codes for CASRYRGTLQPQHF. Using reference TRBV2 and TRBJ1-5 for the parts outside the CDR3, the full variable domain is EPEVTQTPSHQVTQMGQEVILRCVPISNHLYFYWYRQILGQKVEFLVSFYNNEISEKSEIFDDQFSVERPDGSNFTLKIRSTKLEDSAMYFCASRYRGTLQPQHFGDGTRLSIL.

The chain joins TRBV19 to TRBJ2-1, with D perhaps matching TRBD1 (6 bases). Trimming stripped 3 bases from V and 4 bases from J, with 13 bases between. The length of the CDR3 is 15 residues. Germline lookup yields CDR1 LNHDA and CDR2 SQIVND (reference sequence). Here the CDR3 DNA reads TGTGCCAGTAGTATTATGACAGGTTCGTACAATGAGCAGTTCTTC. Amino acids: CASSIMTGSYNEQFF. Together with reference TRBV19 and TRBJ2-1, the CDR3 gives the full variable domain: DGGITQSPKYLFRKEGQNVTLSCEQNLNHDAMYWYRQDPGQGLRLIYYSQIVNDFQKGDIAEGYSVSREKKESFPLTVTSAQKNPTAFYLCASSIMTGSYNEQFFGPGTRLTVL.

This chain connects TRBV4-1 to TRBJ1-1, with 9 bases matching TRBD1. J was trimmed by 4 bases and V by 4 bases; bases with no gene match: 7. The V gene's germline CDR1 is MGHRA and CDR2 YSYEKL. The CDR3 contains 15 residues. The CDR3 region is CASSREQGATTEAFF. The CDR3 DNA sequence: TGCGCCAGCAGCCGAGAACAGGGGGCGACCACTGAAGCTTTCTTT.

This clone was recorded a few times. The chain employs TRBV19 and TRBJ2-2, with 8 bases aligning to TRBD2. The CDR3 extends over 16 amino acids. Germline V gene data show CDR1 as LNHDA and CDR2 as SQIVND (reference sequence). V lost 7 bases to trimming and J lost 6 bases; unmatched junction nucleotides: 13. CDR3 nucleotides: TGTGCCAGTACCCCACCCGGGGGGGCGATTTCCGGGGAGCTGTTTTTT. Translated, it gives CASTPPGGAISGELFF.